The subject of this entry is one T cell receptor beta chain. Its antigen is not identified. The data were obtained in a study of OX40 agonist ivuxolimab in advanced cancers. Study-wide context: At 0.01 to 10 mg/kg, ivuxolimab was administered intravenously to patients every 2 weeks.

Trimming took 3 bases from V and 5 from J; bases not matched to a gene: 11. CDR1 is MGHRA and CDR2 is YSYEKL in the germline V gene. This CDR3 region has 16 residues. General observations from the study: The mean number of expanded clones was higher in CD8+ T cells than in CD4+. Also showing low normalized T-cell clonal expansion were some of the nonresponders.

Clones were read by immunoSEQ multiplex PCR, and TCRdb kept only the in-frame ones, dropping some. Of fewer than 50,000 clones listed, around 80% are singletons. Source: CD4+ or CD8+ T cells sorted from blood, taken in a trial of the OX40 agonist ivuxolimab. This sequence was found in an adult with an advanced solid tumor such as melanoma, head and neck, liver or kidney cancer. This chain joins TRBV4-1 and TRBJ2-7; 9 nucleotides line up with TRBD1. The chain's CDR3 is CASSQPPGQGWHEQYF. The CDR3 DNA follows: TGCGCCAGCAGCCAGCCACCGGGACAGGGTTGGCACGAGCAGTACTTC.